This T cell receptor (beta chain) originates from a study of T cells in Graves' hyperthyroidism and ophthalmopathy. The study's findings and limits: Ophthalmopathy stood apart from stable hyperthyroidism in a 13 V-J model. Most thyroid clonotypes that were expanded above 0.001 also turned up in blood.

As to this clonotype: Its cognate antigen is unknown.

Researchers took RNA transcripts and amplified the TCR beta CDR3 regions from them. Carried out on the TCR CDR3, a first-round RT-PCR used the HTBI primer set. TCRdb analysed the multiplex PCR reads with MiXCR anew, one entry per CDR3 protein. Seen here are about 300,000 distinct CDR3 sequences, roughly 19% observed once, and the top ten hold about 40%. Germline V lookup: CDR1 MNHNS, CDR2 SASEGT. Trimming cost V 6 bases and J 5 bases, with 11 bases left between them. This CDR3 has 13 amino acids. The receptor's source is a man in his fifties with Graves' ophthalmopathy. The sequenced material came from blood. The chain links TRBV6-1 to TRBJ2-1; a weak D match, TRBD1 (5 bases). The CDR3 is CASRGLGDNEQFF. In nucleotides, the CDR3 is TGTGCCAGCAGGGGCCTAGGGGACAATGAGCAGTTCTTC.